This TCR beta chain was obtained from a study of a mutant IDH1 vaccine in newly diagnosed glioma. Looking at the study overall: With temozolomide cycles, or 4-6 weeks after radiotherapy alone, vaccination was started. Treated patients, averaging about 40 years, were about 60% male and roughly 38% female.

For this clone: The target antigen is unknown.

Regarding the study as a whole: Changes in the top peripheral T cell clonotypes seemingly had no bearing on pseudoprogression.

Time point described: week 35, safety follow-up. With topical imiquimod, each dose of the vaccine consisted of 300 ug of mutant IDH1 20-mer peptide. The repertoire was sequenced with immunoSEQ multiplex PCR; TCRdb's copy has only in-frame clones and lacks some. The sample includes tens of thousands of clones, 74% seen only once; the top ten take 4.5% to 5%. V was cut by 2 bases and J by 4 bases, with 11 bases left in between. The CDR3 is made up of 14 amino acids. The germline CDR1 and CDR2 sequences are MNHEY and SVGAGI. The chain couples TRBV6-5 to TRBJ1-2, with D perhaps matching TRBD1 (6 bases). The receptor comes from a man aged 50 to 59 with glioma. The starting material was PBMCs, obtained from a glioma patient whose treatment included an IDH1 peptide vaccine. The CDR3 sequence: CASSYGGRGYGYTF. CDR3 sequence (DNA): TGTGCCAGCAGTTACGGGGGCCGTGGCTATGGCTACACCTTC.